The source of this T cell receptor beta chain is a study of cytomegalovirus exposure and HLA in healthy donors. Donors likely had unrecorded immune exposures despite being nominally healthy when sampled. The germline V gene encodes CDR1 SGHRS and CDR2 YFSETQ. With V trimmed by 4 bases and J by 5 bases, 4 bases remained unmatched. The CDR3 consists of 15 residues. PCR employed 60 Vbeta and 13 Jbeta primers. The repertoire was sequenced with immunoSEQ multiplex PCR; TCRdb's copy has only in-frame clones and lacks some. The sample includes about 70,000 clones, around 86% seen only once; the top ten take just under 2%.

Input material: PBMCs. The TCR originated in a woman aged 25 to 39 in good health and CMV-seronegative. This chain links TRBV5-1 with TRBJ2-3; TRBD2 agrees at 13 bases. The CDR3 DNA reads TGCGCCAGCAGCCCTGGGACTAGCGGGATAGATACGCAGTATTTT. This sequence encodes CASSPGTSGIDTQYF.